This T cell receptor (beta chain) came from a study of CD8 T cells in Susac syndrome (dated by TCRdb to about 2019). Concerning the study at large: Whether CD8+ T cell activation and differentiation in Susac syndrome was antigen driven was tested using repertoire sequencing.

For this clonotype: The antigen this receptor binds is unknown. Base qualities are not recorded, but no much larger clone differs from it by a single base.

CDR1 and CDR2, per the germline V gene, are MDHEN and SYDVKM. The CDR3 sequence holds 14 residues, the cysteine and phenylalanine included. The read is trimmed to its CDR3 DNA, 42 bases read in frame from base 1. Trimming removed 3 bases from V and 3 bases from J, leaving 11 bases between the germline ends. Study-level results and caveats: The number of individuals in the TCR sequencing and HLA analysis was acknowledged as relatively small.

RNA was extracted using the RNeasy kit, and roughly 0.5 to 1 microgram was reverse transcribed with random hexamers. TCR beta CDR3 regions were amplified with the immunoSEQ multiplex PCR assay covering 54 Vbeta and 13 Jbeta segments. PCR amplification bias was corrected using a synthetic template baseline for primer optimization and computational correction. Per the source publication's procedure: Reads were assigned to V, D and J genes according to IMGT and analyzed in immunoSEQ Analyzer, with only productive sequences retained. To calculate clonality, Shannon entropy was normalized by log2 of the number of productive unique sequences and then subtracted from one. For each patient and control, public and private clones were evaluated among the 100 most prevalent clones. Clones were defined as Susac-specific when absent from the healthy and MS cohorts, from 1,000 to 1,100 published viral clones and from other ImmuneACCESS disease sequences. TCRdb itself trimmed the public reads at Q25 with fastp, ran MiXCR and retained productive beta chains. Each CDR3 protein appears once, grouped with its most common genes and DNA. For this entry, the V and J calls and clone size follow TCRdb and not the study's own pipeline. The sample has 300,000 to 350,000 distinct CDR3 sequences on record, about 90% of them singletons. Of the sample, 0.065% falls within the top ten clones.

Peripheral blood CD8+ and CD4+ T cells from healthy donors, Susac syndrome patients and multiple sclerosis patients were profiled using high-throughput TCR beta sequencing. The multiple sclerosis controls were treatment-naive patients who had stable or active relapsing-remitting disease and met the revised McDonald criteria. Bulk CD8+ and CD4+ T cells were purified by magnetic negative isolation, while CD8+ TEMRA cells were enriched using FACS. Blood was drawn into EDTA tubes, processed within 24 hours, and PBMCs were isolated by density gradient centrifugation. PBMCs intended for TCR sequencing were cryopreserved in liquid nitrogen and thawed later in a water bath at 37 degrees C. A purity of at least 90% was achieved for sorted or isolated CD4+, CD8+ and CD8+ TEMRA cells.

The chain uses TRBV28 and TRBJ1-1, with the D segment identity uncertain. This receptor was identified in a human donor with multiple sclerosis. Sequencing used CD4+ T cells from PBMCs. In nucleotide form, the sequence is TGTGCCAGCAGTTTCCCCCCTCGGGACACTGAAGCTTTCTTT. It is translated as CASSFPPRDTEAFF. The entire variable domain, with the stretches around the CDR3 drawn from the reference TRBV28 and TRBJ1-1 proteins, is DVKVTQSSRYLVKRTGEKVFLECVQDMDHENMFWYRQDPGLGLRLIYFSYDVKMKEKGDIPEGYSVSREKKERFSLILESASTNQTSMYLCASSFPPRDTEAFFGQGTRLTVV.